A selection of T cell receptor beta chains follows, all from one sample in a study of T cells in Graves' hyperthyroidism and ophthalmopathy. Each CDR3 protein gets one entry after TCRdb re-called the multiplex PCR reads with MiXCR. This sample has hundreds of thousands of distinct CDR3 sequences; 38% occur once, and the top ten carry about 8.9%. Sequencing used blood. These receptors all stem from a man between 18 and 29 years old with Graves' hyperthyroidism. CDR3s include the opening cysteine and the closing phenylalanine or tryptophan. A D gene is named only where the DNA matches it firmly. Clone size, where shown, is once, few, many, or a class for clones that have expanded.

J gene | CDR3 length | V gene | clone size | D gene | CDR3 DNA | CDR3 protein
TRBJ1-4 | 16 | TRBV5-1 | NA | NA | TGCGCCAGCAGCTCTGGAGGGGCAGCGGGGGTAGAAAAACTGTTTTTT | CASSSGGAAGVEKLFF
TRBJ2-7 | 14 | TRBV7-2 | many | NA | TGTGCCAGCAGCCCAGGGAGGTTCTCCTACGAGCAGTACTTC | CASSPGRFSYEQYF
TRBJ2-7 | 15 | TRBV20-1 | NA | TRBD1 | TGCAGTGCTAGAGGAGACAGGGTACGCTCCTACGAGCAGTACTTC | CSARGDRVRSYEQYF
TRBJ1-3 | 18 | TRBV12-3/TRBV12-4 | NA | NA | TGTGCCATCCAAACGAGCGATGAAAAAGGTGCCTCTGGAAACACCATATATTTT | CAIQTSDEKGASGNTIYF
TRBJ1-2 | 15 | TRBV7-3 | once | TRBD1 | TGTGCCAGCAGCCCCATCCCAGGGGGGCGGCATGGCTACACCTTC | CASSPIPGGRHGYTF
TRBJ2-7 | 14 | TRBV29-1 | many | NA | TGCAGCGTTGTTTTGCCACTAGTCTCGTACGAGCAGTACTTC | CSVVLPLVSYEQYF
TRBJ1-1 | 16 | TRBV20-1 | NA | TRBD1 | TGCAGTGCTAGAGATCTGACAGGGGGCCTGAACACTGAAGCTTTCTTT | CSARDLTGGLNTEAFF
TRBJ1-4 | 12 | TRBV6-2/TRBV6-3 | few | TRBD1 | TGTGCAGCGGGACAGGGCAACGAAAAACTGTTTTTT | CAAGQGNEKLFF
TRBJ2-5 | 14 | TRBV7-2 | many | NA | TGTGCCAGCAGCCGCCTAGCAACCCAAGAGACCCAGTACTTC | CASSRLATQETQYF
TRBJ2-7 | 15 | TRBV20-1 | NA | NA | TGCAGTGCTAGAGATTTCCGACTTACTAACTACGAGCAGTACTTC | CSARDFRLTNYEQYF
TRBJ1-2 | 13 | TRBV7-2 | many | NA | TGTGCCAGCACCCTAAGTCTAACCTATGGCTACACCTTC | CASTLSLTYGYTF
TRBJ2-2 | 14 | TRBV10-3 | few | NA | TGTGCCATCAGGGCAGGTTTGAACACCGGGGAGCTGTTTTTT | CAIRAGLNTGELFF
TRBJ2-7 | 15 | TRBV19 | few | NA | TGTGCCAGTAGTATACTGTGGGGCCCCACGTACGAGCAGTACTTC | CASSILWGPTYEQYF
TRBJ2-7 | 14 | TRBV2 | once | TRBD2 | TGTGCCAGCAGCTCGACTAGCGGGGTCTCCGAGCAGTACTTC | CASSSTSGVSEQYF
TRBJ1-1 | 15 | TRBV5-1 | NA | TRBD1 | TGCGCCAGCAGTTTCACAGGGGGCATGAACACTGAAGCTTTCTTT | CASSFTGGMNTEAFF
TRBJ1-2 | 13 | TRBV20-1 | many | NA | TGCAGTGCTAGGATGGTGGGAGACTATGGCTACACCTTC | CSARMVGDYGYTF
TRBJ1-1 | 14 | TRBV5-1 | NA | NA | TGCGCCAGCATTGGGCTCGAGGGAAACACTGAAGCTTTCTTT | CASIGLEGNTEAFF
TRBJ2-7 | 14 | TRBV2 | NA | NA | TGTGCCAGCAGGGCCGGACAGAGTTCCTACGAGCAGTACTTC | CASRAGQSSYEQYF
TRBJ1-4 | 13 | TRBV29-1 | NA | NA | TGCAGCGTTGAAGGAGGAGACGAGGAAAAACTGTTTTTT | CSVEGGDEEKLFF
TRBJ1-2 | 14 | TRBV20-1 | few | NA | TGCAGTGCTAGACCCACAGGGTCAACGGGCGGCTACACCTTC | CSARPTGSTGGYTF
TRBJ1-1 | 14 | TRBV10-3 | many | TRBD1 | TGTGCCATCAGAACCGACAGGGGTGGAACTGAAGCTTTCTTT | CAIRTDRGGTEAFF
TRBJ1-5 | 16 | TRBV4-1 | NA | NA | TGCGCCAGCAGCCAAGACGAGGGCCTTAGCAATCAGCCCCAGCATTTT | CASSQDEGLSNQPQHF
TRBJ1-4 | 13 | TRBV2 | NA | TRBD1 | TGTGCCAGCGCGGGACAGGGAAATGAAAAACTGTTTTTT | CASAGQGNEKLFF
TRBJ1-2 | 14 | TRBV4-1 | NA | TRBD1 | TGCGCCAGCAGCCAAGGGACAGGGAGTGCTGGCTACACCTTC | CASSQGTGSAGYTF
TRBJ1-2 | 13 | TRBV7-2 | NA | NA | TGTGCCAGCAGCTTAGTGGCGTTTACCGGCTACACCTTC | CASSLVAFTGYTF
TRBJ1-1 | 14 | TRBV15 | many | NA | TGTGCCGTAGGGGGGCAACAAATGTCCCCTGAAGCTTTCTTT | CAVGGQQMSPEAFF
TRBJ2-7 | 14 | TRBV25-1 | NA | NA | TGTGCCAGCAGTTTAGGGGACGGGACGGGCGAGCAGTACTTC | CASSLGDGTGEQYF
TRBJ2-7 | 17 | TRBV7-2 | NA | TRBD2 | TGTGCCAGCAGCTCCCCGGCGGGGCTAGCGGGCCGAGCGGAGCAGTACTTC | CASSSPAGLAGRAEQYF
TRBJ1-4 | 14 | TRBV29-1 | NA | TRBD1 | TGCAGCGTTCCCGGGACAGGGGTGGATGAAAAACTGTTTTTT | CSVPGTGVDEKLFF
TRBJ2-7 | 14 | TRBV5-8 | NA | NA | TGTGCCAGCAGCTTTTTGGACACCACCTACGAGCAGTACTTC | CASSFLDTTYEQYF
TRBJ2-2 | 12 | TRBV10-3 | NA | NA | TGTGCCATCAGTGGGGGACCGATGGAGCTGTTTTTT | CAISGGPMELFF
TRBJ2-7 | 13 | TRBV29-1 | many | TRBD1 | TGCAGCGTTACAGGGGCGGCCTCCTACGAGCAGTACTTC | CSVTGAASYEQYF
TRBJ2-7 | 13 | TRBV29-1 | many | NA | TGCAGCGTTGAGCGACAGGATCGCTACGAGCAGTACTTC | CSVERQDRYEQYF
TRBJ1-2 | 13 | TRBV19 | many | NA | TGTGCCAGTAGTCCCCCACGGACGGTGGGCTACACCTTC | CASSPPRTVGYTF
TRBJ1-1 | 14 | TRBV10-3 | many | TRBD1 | TGTGCCATCAGTGGGGACAGGGTGCACACTGAAGCTTTCTTT | CAISGDRVHTEAFF
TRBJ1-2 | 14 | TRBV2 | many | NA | TGTGCCACCGAGGGGGAGGGGACCTTCTATGGCTACACCTTC | CATEGEGTFYGYTF
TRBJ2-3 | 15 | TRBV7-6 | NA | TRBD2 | TGTGCTAGCAGCTTAGGTCGGGCGCGGGGGGATACGCAGTATTTT | CASSLGRARGDTQYF
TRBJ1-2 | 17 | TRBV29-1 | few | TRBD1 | TGCAGCGTTGCTGCTCCTCTGGGACAGGGGACCAACTATGGCTACACCTTC | CSVAAPLGQGTNYGYTF
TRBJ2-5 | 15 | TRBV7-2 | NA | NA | TGTGCCAGCTCACCACCCGGGCGGACGCGAGAGACCCAGTACTTC | CASSPPGRTRETQYF
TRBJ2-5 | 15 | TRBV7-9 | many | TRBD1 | TGTGCCAGCAGCTCCCCCGGGACAGCCCAAGAGACCCAGTACTTC | CASSSPGTAQETQYF
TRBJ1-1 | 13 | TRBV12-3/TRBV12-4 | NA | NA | TGTGCCACCAATGGAGGGCGGGACACTGAAGCTTTCTTT | CATNGGRDTEAFF
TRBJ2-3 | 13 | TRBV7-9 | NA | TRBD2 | TGTGCCAGCAGCCCACTAGCGGGGGATACGCAGTATTTT | CASSPLAGDTQYF
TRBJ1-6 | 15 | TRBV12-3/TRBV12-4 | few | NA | TGTGCCAGCAGTCCCCGCGGGGGCCTAAATTCACCCCTCCACTTT | CASSPRGGLNSPLHF
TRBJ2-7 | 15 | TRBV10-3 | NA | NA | TGTGCCAGCAGTTTAATAGCTGGTCCTCTGAACGAGCAGTACTTC | CASSLIAGPLNEQYF
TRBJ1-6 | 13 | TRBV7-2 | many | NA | TGTGCCAGCAGTTCAGATCGGACTTCACCCCTCCACTTT | CASSSDRTSPLHF
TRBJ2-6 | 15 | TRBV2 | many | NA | TGTGCCAGCAGTGAATTTCTGACTGGGGCCAACGTCCTGACTTTC | CASSEFLTGANVLTF
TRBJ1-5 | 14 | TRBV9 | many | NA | TGTGCCAGCAGCGCCGAGGGGACGGGTCAGCCCCAGCATTTT | CASSAEGTGQPQHF
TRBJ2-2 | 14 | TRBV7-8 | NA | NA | TGTGCCAGCAGCTTGAACCGACTGGCCGGGGAGCTGTTTTTT | CASSLNRLAGELFF
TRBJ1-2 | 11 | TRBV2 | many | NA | TGTGCCAGCAGTGAACAGGTTGGCTACACCTTC | CASSEQVGYTF
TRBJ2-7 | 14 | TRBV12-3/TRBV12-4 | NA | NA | TGTGCCAGCAGTTTAGCTGGGACGTCCACTGAGCAGTACTTC | CASSLAGTSTEQYF
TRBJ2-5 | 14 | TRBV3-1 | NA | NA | TGTGCCAGCAGCCAAGATAGCCTCCAAGAGACCCAGTACTTC | CASSQDSLQETQYF
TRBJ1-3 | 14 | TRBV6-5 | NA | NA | TGTGCCAGCAGTTACCAGGGCTCTGGAAACACCATATATTTT | CASSYQGSGNTIYF
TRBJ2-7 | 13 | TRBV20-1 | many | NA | TGCAGTGCTAGTGGGGCTTATCAGAACGAGCAGTACTTC | CSASGAYQNEQYF
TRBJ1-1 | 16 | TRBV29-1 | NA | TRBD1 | TGCAGCGTCCCAAAGGCACGGGACAGGGGGCCCACTGAAGCTTTCTTT | CSVPKARDRGPTEAFF